A selection of T cell receptor beta chains follows, all from one sample in a study of early T cells in non-severe SARS-CoV-2 infection. TCRdb redid the calling of the 5' RACE reads with MiXCR, one entry per CDR3 protein. The sample carries tens of thousands of distinct CDR3 sequences, under 15% recorded once. The sample comprised whole blood. These TCRs come from an adult who was a healthcare worker with PCR-confirmed SARS-CoV-2 infection or an uninfected control (not recorded which). Each CDR3 is given without its conserved first and last residue. Fields, in order: D gene, V gene, CDR3 length, J gene, CDR3 protein. The D gene is left open where the match is weak.

d_gene: TRBD2; v_gene: TRBV5-1; len: 13; j_gene: TRBJ2-1; CDR3aa: ASSRGLAGVLEQF
d_gene: NA; v_gene: TRBV20-1; len: 11; j_gene: TRBJ1-4; CDR3aa: SAMGGTNEKLF
d_gene: NA; v_gene: TRBV2; len: 10; j_gene: TRBJ1-1; CDR3aa: ASRDDSFEAF
d_gene: NA; v_gene: TRBV28; len: 11; j_gene: TRBJ2-5; CDR3aa: ASSRRILETQY
d_gene: TRBD2; v_gene: TRBV7-2; len: 18; j_gene: TRBJ2-3; CDR3aa: ASSYPSLAGGPSSTDTQY
d_gene: NA; v_gene: TRBV6-1; len: 12; j_gene: TRBJ1-1; CDR3aa: ASSELRDHTEAF
d_gene: NA; v_gene: TRBV7-9; len: 10; j_gene: TRBJ1-2; CDR3aa: ASSRGGGGYT
d_gene: TRBD2; v_gene: TRBV5-1; len: 12; j_gene: TRBJ2-7; CDR3aa: ATRDLAGAYEQY
d_gene: TRBD2; v_gene: TRBV2; len: 13; j_gene: TRBJ2-5; CDR3aa: ASSGTSGRAETQY
d_gene: NA; v_gene: TRBV27; len: 11; j_gene: TRBJ1-1; CDR3aa: ASSFTDRTEAF
d_gene: NA; v_gene: TRBV5-6; len: 10; j_gene: TRBJ2-7; CDR3aa: ASSVGEYEQY
d_gene: TRBD1; v_gene: TRBV2; len: 11; j_gene: TRBJ2-4; CDR3aa: ASYRGGKDIQY
d_gene: TRBD2; v_gene: TRBV7-9; len: 12; j_gene: TRBJ2-3; CDR3aa: ASYGAGGTDTQY
d_gene: NA; v_gene: TRBV15; len: 11; j_gene: TRBJ2-5; CDR3aa: ATSRVQGQTQY
d_gene: TRBD2; v_gene: TRBV5-1; len: 13; j_gene: TRBJ2-1; CDR3aa: ASSQRLAGGYEQF
d_gene: NA; v_gene: TRBV9; len: 13; j_gene: TRBJ1-4; CDR3aa: ASCVGSPGGEKLF
d_gene: NA; v_gene: TRBV18; len: 11; j_gene: TRBJ1-6; CDR3aa: ASSPRGSSPLH
d_gene: NA; v_gene: TRBV4-1; len: 12; j_gene: TRBJ1-5; CDR3aa: ASSNEGRNQPQH
d_gene: NA; v_gene: TRBV20-1; len: 12; j_gene: TRBJ2-7; CDR3aa: SARAGRELDEQY
d_gene: NA; v_gene: TRBV6-5; len: 12; j_gene: TRBJ2-1; CDR3aa: ASSHKVGGGEQF
d_gene: NA; v_gene: TRBV6-4; len: 12; j_gene: TRBJ2-1; CDR3aa: ASSQSGMGNEQF
d_gene: NA; v_gene: TRBV18; len: 11; j_gene: TRBJ2-2; CDR3aa: ASSPASGGELF
d_gene: NA; v_gene: TRBV7-2; len: 10; j_gene: TRBJ1-2; CDR3aa: ASSLEVYGYT
d_gene: NA; v_gene: TRBV6-4; len: 12; j_gene: TRBJ2-2; CDR3aa: ASTGTPGTGELF
d_gene: NA; v_gene: TRBV7-3; len: 12; j_gene: TRBJ2-5; CDR3aa: ASSPYGGSETQY